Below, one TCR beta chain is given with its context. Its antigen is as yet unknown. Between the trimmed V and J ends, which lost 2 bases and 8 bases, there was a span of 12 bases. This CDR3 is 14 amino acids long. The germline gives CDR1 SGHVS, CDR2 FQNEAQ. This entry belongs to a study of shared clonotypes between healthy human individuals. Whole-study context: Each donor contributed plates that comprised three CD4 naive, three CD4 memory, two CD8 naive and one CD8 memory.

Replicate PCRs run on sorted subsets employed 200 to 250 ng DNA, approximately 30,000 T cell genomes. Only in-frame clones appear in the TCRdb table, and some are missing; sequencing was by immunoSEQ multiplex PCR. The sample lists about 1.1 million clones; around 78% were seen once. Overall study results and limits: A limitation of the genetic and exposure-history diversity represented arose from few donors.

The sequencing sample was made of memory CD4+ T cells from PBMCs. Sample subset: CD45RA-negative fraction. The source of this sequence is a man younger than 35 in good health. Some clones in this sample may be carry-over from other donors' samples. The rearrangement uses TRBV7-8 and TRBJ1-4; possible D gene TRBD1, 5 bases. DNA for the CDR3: TGTGCCAGCAGCTTATCGGGGGTGAGCGAAAAACTGTTTTTT. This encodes CASSLSGVSEKLFF.